This is a list of T cell receptor beta chains from one sample in a study of shared clonotypes between healthy human individuals. TCRdb's table, derived via immunoSEQ multiplex PCR, lists solely in-frame clones and lacks some. The sample records roughly 2.1 million clones, just over 90% being singletons. Specimen: naive CD8+ T cells from PBMCs. All receptors come from a man aged 18-30 years in good health. Some clones in this sample may be carry-over from other donors' samples. The CDR3 runs from the conserved cysteine through the conserved F or W. D genes are given only for firm matches. A row's size may be missing; if present it is once, few, many or a size class.

d_call: .
j_call: TRBJ2-7
clone_size: .
v_call: TRBV6-5
cdr3_aa: CASSPRGGGSYEQYF
cdr3_nt: TGTGCCAGCAGCCCCCGGGGAGGGGGCTCCTACGAGCAGTACTTC

d_call: .
j_call: TRBJ1-2
clone_size: few
v_call: TRBV7-9
cdr3_aa: CASSLARAAGYTF
cdr3_nt: TGTGCCAGCAGCTTAGCACGGGCGGCTGGCTACACCTTC

d_call: .
j_call: TRBJ2-3
clone_size: once
v_call: TRBV4-1
cdr3_aa: CASSQDPTPRGDTQYF
cdr3_nt: TGCGCCAGCAGCCAAGATCCAACCCCTAGGGGAGATACGCAGTATTTT

d_call: TRBD1
j_call: TRBJ1-5
clone_size: few
v_call: TRBV28
cdr3_aa: CASSFSGTGFQPQHF
cdr3_nt: TGTGCCAGCAGTTTCTCCGGGACAGGGTTTCAGCCCCAGCATTTT

d_call: .
j_call: TRBJ2-2
clone_size: .
v_call: TRBV9
cdr3_aa: CASSVGGGITTGELFF
cdr3_nt: TGTGCCAGCAGCGTAGGCGGTGGGATAACCACCGGGGAGCTGTTTTTT

d_call: .
j_call: TRBJ1-5
clone_size: .
v_call: TRBV9
cdr3_aa: CASSVGGGGNQPQHF
cdr3_nt: TGTGCCAGCAGCGTAGGTGGCGGAGGCAATCAGCCCCAGCATTTT

d_call: TRBD1
j_call: TRBJ1-1
clone_size: few
v_call: TRBV7-6
cdr3_aa: CASSLARTGVTEAFF
cdr3_nt: TGTGCCAGCAGCTTAGCGAGAACAGGGGTCACTGAAGCTTTCTTT

d_call: TRBD2
j_call: TRBJ2-1
clone_size: .
v_call: TRBV7-2
cdr3_aa: CASSSREAGDLYEQFF
cdr3_nt: TGTGCCAGCAGCTCAAGGGAGGCGGGAGATCTTTATGAGCAGTTCTTC

d_call: .
j_call: TRBJ1-1
clone_size: .
v_call: TRBV5-6
cdr3_aa: CASRKQGNTEAFF
cdr3_nt: TGTGCCAGCAGAAAACAGGGTAACACTGAAGCTTTCTTT

d_call: TRBD1
j_call: TRBJ2-7
clone_size: .
v_call: TRBV5-1
cdr3_aa: CASSLGGGGPYEQYF
cdr3_nt: TGCGCCAGCAGCTTGGGAGGGGGCGGGCCCTACGAGCAGTACTTC

d_call: TRBD2
j_call: TRBJ2-7
clone_size: .
v_call: TRBV28
cdr3_aa: CASSLTRLALSSYEQYF
cdr3_nt: TGTGCCAGCAGTTTGACCCGACTAGCGTTAAGCTCCTACGAGCAGTACTTC

d_call: .
j_call: TRBJ1-5
clone_size: once
v_call: TRBV19
cdr3_aa: CASSMGGWGQPQHF
cdr3_nt: TGTGCCAGTAGTATGGGGGGCTGGGGGCAGCCCCAGCATTTT

d_call: TRBD1
j_call: TRBJ2-7
clone_size: .
v_call: TRBV19
cdr3_aa: CASSGRGQGAHEQYF
cdr3_nt: TGTGCCAGTAGTGGCCGTGGACAGGGGGCTCACGAGCAGTACTTC

d_call: TRBD2
j_call: TRBJ2-1
clone_size: .
v_call: TRBV5-4
cdr3_aa: CASRVLAVSSYNEQFF
cdr3_nt: TGTGCCAGCAGAGTACTAGCGGTGAGCTCCTACAATGAGCAGTTCTTC

d_call: .
j_call: TRBJ1-5
clone_size: .
v_call: TRBV28
cdr3_aa: CASSYTVSNQPQHF
cdr3_nt: TGTGCCAGCAGTTACACAGTTAGCAATCAGCCCCAGCATTTT

d_call: .
j_call: TRBJ2-5
clone_size: .
v_call: TRBV4-1
cdr3_aa: CASSPRVQETQYF
cdr3_nt: TGCGCCAGCAGCCCAAGGGTTCAAGAGACCCAGTACTTC

d_call: .
j_call: TRBJ1-2
clone_size: .
v_call: TRBV19
cdr3_aa: CASKIWDLGDYGYTF
cdr3_nt: TGTGCCAGTAAAATCTGGGACCTGGGGGACTATGGCTACACCTTC

d_call: .
j_call: TRBJ2-7
clone_size: .
v_call: TRBV5-1
cdr3_aa: CASSLGTTYEQYF
cdr3_nt: TGCGCCAGCAGCTTAGGGACAACCTACGAGCAGTACTTC

d_call: .
j_call: TRBJ2-2
clone_size: .
v_call: TRBV28
cdr3_aa: CASTLNGHTGELFF
cdr3_nt: TGTGCCAGCACCCTGAATGGTCACACCGGGGAGCTGTTTTTT

d_call: TRBD1
j_call: TRBJ1-2
clone_size: .
v_call: TRBV7-8
cdr3_aa: CASSLRGRGGYGYTF
cdr3_nt: TGTGCCAGCAGCTTACGGGGCAGGGGGGGCTATGGCTACACCTTC

d_call: .
j_call: TRBJ1-1
clone_size: few
v_call: TRBV10-2
cdr3_aa: CASRPLGLNTEAFF
cdr3_nt: TGCGCCAGCAGACCCCTAGGCCTGAACACTGAAGCTTTCTTT

d_call: .
j_call: TRBJ2-7
clone_size: once
v_call: TRBV9
cdr3_aa: CASSVGGTPSYEQYF
cdr3_nt: TGTGCCAGCAGCGTAGGCGGGACACCTTCCTACGAGCAGTACTTC

d_call: .
j_call: TRBJ2-2
clone_size: .
v_call: TRBV19
cdr3_aa: CASSIQSGAGELFF
cdr3_nt: TGTGCCAGTAGTATTCAATCAGGGGCCGGGGAGCTGTTTTTT

d_call: .
j_call: TRBJ2-7
clone_size: once
v_call: TRBV11-2
cdr3_aa: CASSPYVYEQYF
cdr3_nt: TGTGCCAGCAGCCCCTACGTATACGAGCAGTACTTC

d_call: .
j_call: TRBJ1-1
clone_size: .
v_call: TRBV7-6
cdr3_aa: CASRAIKGGDTEAFF
cdr3_nt: TGTGCCAGCAGAGCAATTAAGGGGGGGGACACTGAAGCTTTCTTT

d_call: .
j_call: TRBJ1-2
clone_size: .
v_call: TRBV7-9
cdr3_aa: CASSLDSWESGYTF
cdr3_nt: TGTGCCAGCAGCTTAGACTCCTGGGAGAGTGGCTACACCTTC

d_call: TRBD1
j_call: TRBJ2-3
clone_size: .
v_call: TRBV5-4
cdr3_aa: CASSSDRSSLDTQYF
cdr3_nt: TGTGCCAGCAGCTCGGACAGGTCGTCCTTAGATACGCAGTATTTT

d_call: .
j_call: TRBJ2-5
clone_size: .
v_call: TRBV7-9
cdr3_aa: CASSFPPEGETQYF
cdr3_nt: TGTGCCAGCAGCTTCCCCCCCGAGGGAGAGACCCAGTACTTC

d_call: TRBD2
j_call: TRBJ2-1
clone_size: .
v_call: TRBV30
cdr3_aa: CAWKHGTSGRNEQFF
cdr3_nt: TGTGCCTGGAAGCACGGGACTAGCGGGAGAAATGAGCAGTTCTTC

d_call: TRBD2
j_call: TRBJ2-7
clone_size: .
v_call: TRBV6-5
cdr3_aa: CASSHGTSGSHEQYF
cdr3_nt: TGTGCCAGCAGTCACGGGACTAGCGGGAGTCACGAGCAGTACTTC

d_call: .
j_call: TRBJ2-3
clone_size: .
v_call: TRBV13
cdr3_aa: CASSLGRGPTDTQYF
cdr3_nt: TGTGCCAGCAGCTTAGGCAGGGGACCCACAGATACGCAGTATTTT

d_call: .
j_call: TRBJ2-3
clone_size: .
v_call: TRBV7-8
cdr3_aa: CASSLVYSADTQYF
cdr3_nt: TGTGCCAGCAGCTTAGTATATTCGGCAGATACGCAGTATTTT

d_call: TRBD2
j_call: TRBJ2-3
clone_size: .
v_call: TRBV28
cdr3_aa: CASGGRGDTQYF
cdr3_nt: TGTGCCTCGGGGGGGAGGGGAGATACGCAGTATTTT

d_call: .
j_call: TRBJ2-7
clone_size: .
v_call: TRBV27
cdr3_aa: CASGPDRGYEQYF
cdr3_nt: TGTGCCAGCGGCCCGGACAGAGGGTACGAGCAGTACTTC

d_call: .
j_call: TRBJ2-2
clone_size: .
v_call: TRBV15
cdr3_aa: CATSRDTNTGELFF
cdr3_nt: TGTGCCACCAGCAGAGACACAAACACCGGGGAGCTGTTTTTT

d_call: .
j_call: TRBJ2-3
clone_size: .
v_call: TRBV27
cdr3_aa: CASSPTTFIGDTQYF
cdr3_nt: TGTGCCAGCAGTCCGACTACGTTTATAGGGGATACGCAGTATTTT

d_call: .
j_call: TRBJ2-7
clone_size: .
v_call: TRBV9
cdr3_aa: CASSPTVRSYEQYF
cdr3_nt: TGTGCCAGCAGCCCCACGGTCCGCTCCTACGAGCAGTACTTC

d_call: .
j_call: TRBJ1-6
clone_size: .
v_call: TRBV6-1
cdr3_aa: CASSEGQRHSPLHF
cdr3_nt: TGTGCCAGCAGTGAAGGACAGAGACATTCACCCCTCCACTTT

d_call: .
j_call: TRBJ2-2
clone_size: .
v_call: TRBV25-1
cdr3_aa: CASSERGGVGGELFF
cdr3_nt: TGTGCCAGCAGTGAAAGAGGGGGGGTCGGCGGGGAGCTGTTTTTT

d_call: .
j_call: TRBJ2-7
clone_size: .
v_call: TRBV9
cdr3_aa: CASSASRQVLPYEQYF
cdr3_nt: TGTGCCAGCAGCGCTTCAAGACAGGTTCTCCCCTACGAGCAGTACTTC

d_call: TRBD2
j_call: TRBJ2-7
clone_size: .
v_call: TRBV6-5
cdr3_aa: CASSQGLVYEQYF
cdr3_nt: TGTGCCAGCAGTCAGGGACTAGTGTACGAGCAGTACTTC